This TCR beta chain was found in a study of shared clonotypes between healthy human individuals. General study findings and limits: Unshared clonotypes carried lower generation probabilities than those common to all four donors. Estimated clonotype richness was generally higher in naive than memory subsets.

Method: immunoSEQ multiplex PCR; TCRdb's copy keeps in-frame clones and lacks some. Here the sample spans about 1,500,000 clones, roughly 96% being singletons. Germline V CDR1 and CDR2: SGDLS, YYNGEE. J gave up 6 bases and V 0 bases, and 6 bases lay outside the gene matches. The CDR3 length is 15 residues. As regards this clone: Antigen specificity is unknown.

This sequence joins TRBV9 and TRBJ2-1; 7 positions match TRBD2. The sequence was obtained from a man aged 25 to 45 in good health. What was sequenced was naive CD4+ T cells sorted from blood. Described subset: CD45RA+ positively selected. The CDR3 DNA sequence: TGTGCCAGCAGCGTAGGCGGGGGTACGGGCAATGAGCAGTTCTTC. This gives the protein CASSVGGGTGNEQFF.